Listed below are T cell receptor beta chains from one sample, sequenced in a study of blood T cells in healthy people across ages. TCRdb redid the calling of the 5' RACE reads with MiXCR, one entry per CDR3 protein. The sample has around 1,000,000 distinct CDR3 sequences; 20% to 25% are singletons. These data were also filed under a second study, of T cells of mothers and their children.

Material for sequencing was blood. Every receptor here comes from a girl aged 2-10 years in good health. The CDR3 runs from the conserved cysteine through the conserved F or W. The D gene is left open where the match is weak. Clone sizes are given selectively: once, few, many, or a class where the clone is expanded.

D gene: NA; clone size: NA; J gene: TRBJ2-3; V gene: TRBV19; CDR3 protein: CASSPNRVNTDTQYF; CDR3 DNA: TGTGCCAGTAGTCCTAACAGGGTCAACACAGATACGCAGTATTTT
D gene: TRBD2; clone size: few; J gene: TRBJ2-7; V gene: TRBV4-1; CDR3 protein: CASSHDPSSGNEQYF; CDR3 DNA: TGCGCCAGCAGCCATGACCCCTCTAGCGGGAACGAGCAGTACTTC
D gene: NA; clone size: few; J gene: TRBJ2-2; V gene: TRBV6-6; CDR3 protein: CANSGSANTGELFF; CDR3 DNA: TGTGCCAACAGTGGGTCGGCGAACACCGGGGAGCTGTTTTTT
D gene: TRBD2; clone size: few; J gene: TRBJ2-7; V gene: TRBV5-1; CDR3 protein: CASSLSLASGRNLYEQYF; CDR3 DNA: TGCGCCAGCAGCTTGAGTCTTGCGAGCGGGAGAAATCTCTACGAGCAGTACTTC
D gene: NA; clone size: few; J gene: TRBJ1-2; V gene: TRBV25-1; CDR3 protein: CASRGTPESYGYTF; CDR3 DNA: TGTGCCAGCAGAGGAACTCCGGAGAGCTATGGCTACACCTTC
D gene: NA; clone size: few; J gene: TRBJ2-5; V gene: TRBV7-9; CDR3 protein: CASSYNQETQYF; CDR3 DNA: TGTGCCAGCAGCTATAACCAAGAGACCCAGTACTTC
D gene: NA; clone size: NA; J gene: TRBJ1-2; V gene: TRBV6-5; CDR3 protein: CASSYFPRAGYTF; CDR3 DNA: TGTGCCAGCAGTTACTTCCCCAGGGCCGGCTACACCTTC
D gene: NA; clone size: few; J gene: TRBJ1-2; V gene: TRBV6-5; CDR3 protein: CASSLKKDYGYTF; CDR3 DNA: TGTGCCAGCAGTCTCAAAAAGGACTATGGCTACACCTTC
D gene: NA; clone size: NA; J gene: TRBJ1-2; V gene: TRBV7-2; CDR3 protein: CASSLEGDNGYTF; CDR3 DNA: TGTGCCAGCAGCTTAGAAGGGGACAACGGCTACACCTTC
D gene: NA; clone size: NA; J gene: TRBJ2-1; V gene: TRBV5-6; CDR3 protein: CASRLWGSDEQFF; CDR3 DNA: TGTGCCAGCAGACTTTGGGGATCGGATGAGCAGTTCTTC
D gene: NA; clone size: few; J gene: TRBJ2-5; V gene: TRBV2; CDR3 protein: CASRKDGGRFF; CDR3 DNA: TGTGCCAGCAGAAAGGACGGGGGGCGGTTCTTC
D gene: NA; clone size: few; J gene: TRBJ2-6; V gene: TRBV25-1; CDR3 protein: CASSDLQSSGANVLTF; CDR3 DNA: TGTGCCAGCAGTGATTTGCAGAGCTCTGGGGCCAACGTCCTGACTTTC
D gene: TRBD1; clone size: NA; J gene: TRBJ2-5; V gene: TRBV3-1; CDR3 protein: CASSQGTGGGETQYF; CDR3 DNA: TGTGCCAGCAGCCAAGGGACAGGGGGCGGCGAGACCCAGTACTTC
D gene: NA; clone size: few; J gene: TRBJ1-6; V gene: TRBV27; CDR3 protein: CASRPTLSSYNSPLHF; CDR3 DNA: TGTGCCAGCAGGCCTACATTGAGCTCCTATAATTCACCCCTCCACTTT
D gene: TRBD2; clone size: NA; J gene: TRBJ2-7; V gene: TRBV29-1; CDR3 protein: CSVEDRTSGTYEQYF; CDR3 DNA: TGCAGCGTTGAGGATCGGACTAGCGGGACCTACGAGCAGTACTTC
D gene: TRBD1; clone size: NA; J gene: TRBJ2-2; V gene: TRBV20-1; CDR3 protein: CSVSDRGNTGELFF; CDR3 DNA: TGCAGTGTCTCGGACAGGGGGAACACCGGGGAGCTGTTTTTT
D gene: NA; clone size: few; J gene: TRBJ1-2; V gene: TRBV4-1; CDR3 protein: CASSQDASNYGCTF; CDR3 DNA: TGCGCCAGCAGCCAAGATGCCTCTAACTATGGCTGCACCTTC
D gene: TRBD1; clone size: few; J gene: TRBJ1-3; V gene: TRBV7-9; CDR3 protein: CASAGTVLGGNTIYF; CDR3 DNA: TGTGCCAGCGCCGGGACAGTGTTAGGTGGAAACACCATATATTTT
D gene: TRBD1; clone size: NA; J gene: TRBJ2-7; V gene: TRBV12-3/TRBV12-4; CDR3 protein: CASSQGVLNEQYF; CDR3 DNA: TGTGCCAGCAGCCAGGGGGTTCTAAACGAGCAGTACTTC
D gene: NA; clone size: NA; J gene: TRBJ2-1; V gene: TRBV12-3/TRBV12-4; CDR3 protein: CASSLRAPIYNEQFF; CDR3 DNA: TGTGCCAGCAGTTTAAGGGCCCCCATTTACAATGAGCAGTTCTTC
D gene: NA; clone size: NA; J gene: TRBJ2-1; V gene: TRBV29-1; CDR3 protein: CSVEDTDEQFF; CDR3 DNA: TGCAGCGTTGAAGATACCGATGAGCAGTTCTTC
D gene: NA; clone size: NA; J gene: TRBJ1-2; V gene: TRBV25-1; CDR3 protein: CASSAQEGGYTF; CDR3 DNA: TGTGCCAGCAGTGCCCAGGAGGGTGGCTACACCTTC
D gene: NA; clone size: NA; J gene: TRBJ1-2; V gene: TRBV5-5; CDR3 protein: CASSQPWRNYGYTF; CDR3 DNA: TGTGCCAGCAGCCAACCCTGGCGGAACTATGGCTACACCTTC
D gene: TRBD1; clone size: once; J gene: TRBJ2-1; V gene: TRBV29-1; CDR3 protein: CSVGLATGLRNEQFF; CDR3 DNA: TGCAGCGTTGGCCTGGCGACAGGGCTAAGGAATGAGCAGTTCTTC
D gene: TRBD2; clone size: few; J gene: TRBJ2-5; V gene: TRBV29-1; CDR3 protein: CSVAPGGEEYF; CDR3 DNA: TGCAGCGTTGCCCCGGGGGGAGAAGAGTACTTC
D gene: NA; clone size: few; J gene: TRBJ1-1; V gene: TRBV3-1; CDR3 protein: CASSQEIWESMNTEAFF; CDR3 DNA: TGTGCCAGCAGCCAAGAAATTTGGGAGAGTATGAACACTGAAGCTTTCTTT
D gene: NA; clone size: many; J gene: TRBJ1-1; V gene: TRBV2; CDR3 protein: CASSSREATEAFF; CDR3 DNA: TGTGCCAGCAGTTCACGGGAGGCCACTGAAGCTTTCTTT